The 21 T cell receptor beta chains below all came from one sample that was sequenced in a study of cytomegalovirus exposure and HLA in healthy donors. PCR amplification relied on 60 Vbeta primers (plus 13 Jbeta primers). TCRdb keeps only in-frame clones here, not all; method: immunoSEQ multiplex PCR. In the table there are around 100,000 clones, around two thirds of which are singletons. Sequencing used PBMCs. These receptors were collected from a woman in her fifties or sixties in good health and CMV-seronegative.

This clone was counted a few times. The chain employs TRBV21-1 and TRBJ2-2; TRBD1, the table's D call, was not compared with the DNA. TRBV21-1 is an annotated pseudogene. The CDR3 extends over 15 amino acids. CDR3 in amino acids: CASDRDRGVTGELFF. The CDR3 nucleotides read TGTGCCAGTGACCGGGACAGGGGCGTTACCGGGGAGCTGTTTTTT.

The gene calls are TRBV2 and TRBJ1-4, with TRBD1 identical over 8 bases. Germline CDR1 reads SNHLY; CDR2 reads FYNNEI. The CDR3 length is 16 residues. V trimming: 7 bases; J trimming: 7 bases; junction bases outside the gene matches: 14. The CDR3 here is CASTGQEGGRGEKLFF. The CDR3 bases are TGTGCCAGCACGGGACAGGAGGGGGGCCGGGGTGAAAAACTGTTTTTT.

A few counts support this clone. This sequence joins TRBV28 and TRBJ2-5; D call uncertain. V lost 4 bases and J lost 5, with 11 bases in between. Germline values: CDR1 MDHEN, CDR2 SYDVKM. CDR3 length: 13 residues. CDR3 protein: CASSYPSLETQYF. For the CDR3, the DNA is TGTGCCAGCAGTTACCCTAGTCTGGAGACCCAGTACTTC.

Only a few counts were recorded for this clone. The V and J genes are TRBV7-6 and TRBJ2-1, with TRBD2 identical over 11 bases. The CDR3 has 17 residues. The V segment lost 5 bases and the J segment 9 bases; nucleotides outside the gene matches: 15. Germline CDR1 is SGHVS and CDR2 is FNYEAQ. DNA of the CDR3: TGTGCCAGCAGCCCAAGGGTCTCTAGCGGGGGGCGAGGTGAGCAGTTCTTC. It translates to CASSPRVSSGGRGEQFF.

The rearrangement joins TRBV4-2 to TRBJ2-7; perhaps TRBD1 as D (8 bases). Germline V gene data show CDR1 as LGHNA and CDR2 as YNFKEQ. This CDR3 has 16 amino acids. Trimming removed 0 bases at V and 2 bases at J, with 14 bases between. DNA for the CDR3: TGTGCCAGCAGCCAAGAGGGGGGGACAGGTACCTACGAGCAGTACTTC. Encoded protein: CASSQEGGTGTYEQYF.

The chain carries TRBV10-3 and TRBJ2-1, with D possibly TRBD2 on 5 matching bases. CDR3 size: 16 residues. Per the germline V gene, CDR1 is ENHRY and CDR2 is SYGVKD. V lost 1 base, J lost 2 bases, and 12 bases lay in between. CDR3 sequence (DNA): TGTGCCATCAGTGAGTTGGGGAGCGGAACCTACAATGAGCAGTTCTTC. Amino acid sequence: CAISELGSGTYNEQFF.

V is TRBV5-4 and J is TRBJ2-5, with TRBD1 as a possible D gene (6 bases). Per germline, CDR1 SGHNT and CDR2 YYREEE (reference sequence). Trimming took off 4 bases at V and 2 bases at J, with 24 bases between the two ends. This CDR3 region has 18 residues. The CDR3 protein is CASSQTGTLFTLQETQYF. Written as DNA, the CDR3 is TGTGCCAGCAGCCAAACCGGGACACTTTTCACACTTCAAGAGACCCAGTACTTC.

J is TRBJ2-1 and V is TRBV5-4; D not certain. The CDR3 has 16 residues. Deletions cut 0 bases from V and 1 base from J, with 11 bases between. From germline, CDR1 is SGHNT and CDR2 YYREEE (reference sequence). The CDR3 nucleotides read TGTGCCAGCAGCTTGGGCGGCTCTGGGTCCTACAATGAGCAGTTCTTC. This gives the protein CASSLGGSGSYNEQFF.

Only a few counts were recorded for this clone. The chain carries TRBV13 and TRBJ2-5, with D hard to call. The V gene's germline CDR1 is PRHDT and CDR2 FYEKMQ (reference sequence). The CDR3 extends over 16 amino acids. The V gene lost 0 bases and the J gene lost 2 bases, with 13 bases spanning the gap. CDR3: CASSLGQTPRQETQYF. The CDR3, as DNA: TGTGCCAGCAGCTTAGGACAGACCCCAAGGCAAGAGACCCAGTACTTC.

The chain uses TRBV28 and TRBJ2-1; 9 bases line up with TRBD1. Germline loops: CDR1 MDHEN, CDR2 SYDVKM. With V trimmed by 2 bases and J by 7 bases, 6 bases remained unmatched. This CDR3 spans 15 amino acids. This CDR3 reads CASSLGDREWNEQFF. The CDR3 bases are TGTGCCAGCAGTTTAGGGGACAGGGAGTGGAATGAGCAGTTCTTC.

The chain couples TRBV2 to TRBJ1-5; 9 bases fit TRBD1. The CDR3 has 15 amino acids. The V segment lost 6 bases and the J segment 6 bases; nucleotides outside the gene matches: 9. Germline loops: CDR1 SNHLY, CDR2 FYNNEI. The CDR3 DNA reads TGTGCCAGCAGCGGGGAACAGGGGGCAAGTCAGCCCCAGCATTTT. This codes for CASSGEQGASQPQHF.

This clone was seen just once. The J gene is TRBJ2-1, the V gene TRBV29-1; D ambiguous. There are 12 residues in the CDR3. Between the trimmed V and J ends, which lost 5 bases and 6 bases, there was a span of 11 bases. Germline V CDR1 and CDR2: SQVTM, ANQGSEA. The CDR3 nucleotides read TGCAGCGTTTCTGTTTCCCCCAATGAGCAGTTCTTC. Amino acid sequence: CSVSVSPNEQFF.

V is TRBV20-1 and J is TRBJ1-2; possibly TRBD1 for D (6 bases). The CDR3 spans 11 residues. CDR1 is DFQATT, CDR2 SNEGSKA, per germline (reference sequence). The V and J ends lost 7 bases and 8 bases respectively, with 14 bases between them. The CDR3 here is CSVPRTEGYTF. DNA for the CDR3: TGCAGTGTCCCGCGGACAGAAGGCTACACCTTC.

Points on this clone: Different DNA sequences within this sample yield the same CDR3. The chain uses TRBV28 and TRBJ2-7; 8 nucleotides match TRBD1. V lost 4 bases and J lost 1; bases outside the gene matches: 6. Germline V gene data show CDR1 as MDHEN and CDR2 as SYDVKM. This CDR3 contains 15 residues. Here the CDR3 reads CASSSPGTGSYEQYF. The CDR3 region has the DNA TGTGCCAGCAGTTCACCGGGGACAGGTTCCTACGAGCAGTACTTC.

The chain links TRBV30 to TRBJ1-1; D perhaps matches TRBD1 (5 bases). V lost 0 bases and J 0 bases, leaving 8 bases between the germline ends. CDR3 length: 14 amino acids. The germline gives CDR1 GTSNPN, CDR2 SVGIG (reference sequence). The CDR3 region is CAWSVGHMNTEAFF. CDR3 bases: TGTGCCTGGAGTGTGGGGCATATGAACACTGAAGCTTTCTTT. Combining the CDR3 with reference TRBV30 and TRBJ1-1 gives the whole variable domain SQTIHQWPATLVQPVGSPLSLECTVEGTSNPNLYWYRQAAGRGLQLLFYSVGIGQISSEVPQNLSASRPQDRQFILSSKKLLLSDSGFYLCAWSVGHMNTEAFFGQGTRLTVV.

A remark on this clone: Distinct nucleotide sequences in the sample also encode this CDR3. The genes are TRBV2 and TRBJ2-7, with TRBD2 identical over 13 bases. V lost 4 bases, J lost 4 bases, and 7 bases stayed unmatched. This CDR3 has 16 amino acids. Looked up from germline, CDR1 is SNHLY and CDR2 is FYNNEI. DNA for the CDR3: TGTGCCAGCAGTGGGTCTACTAGCGGGAGGGCATACGAGCAGTACTTC. Protein sequence: CASSGSTSGRAYEQYF. Supplemented by reference TRBV2 and TRBJ2-7, the full variable domain reads EPEVTQTPSHQVTQMGQEVILRCVPISNHLYFYWYRQILGQKVEFLVSFYNNEISEKSEIFDDQFSVERPDGSNFTLKIRSTKLEDSAMYFCASSGSTSGRAYEQYFGPGTRLTVT.

A few counts support this clone. The chain is built from TRBV19 and TRBJ2-1; 7 nucleotides line up with TRBD2. Trimming at V came to 6 bases and at J to 6 bases, leaving 8 bases not matched to a gene. The CDR3 is 14 amino acids. CDR1 is LNHDA, CDR2 SQIVND, per germline (reference sequence). The CDR3 DNA reads TGTGCCAGTAGGAAGCGGGGATTCGGCAATGAGCAGTTCTTC. It yields the protein CASRKRGFGNEQFF.

The chain is built from TRBV11-2 and TRBJ2-1; 14 bases are shared with TRBD2. V was clipped by 1 base and J by 2 bases; unmatched bases: 7. There are 19 residues in the CDR3. Germline V CDR1 and CDR2: SGHAT, FQNNGV. The CDR3 nucleotides read TGTGCCAGCAGCTTAGGACTAGCGGGAGGGCCTCTCGCCTACAATGAGCAGTTCTTC. Amino acids: CASSLGLAGGPLAYNEQFF. Full variable domain (outside the CDR3, taken from reference TRBV11-2 and TRBJ2-1): EAGVAQSPRYKIIEKRQSVAFWCNPISGHATLYWYQQILGQGPKLLIQFQNNGVVDDSQLPKDRFSAERLKGVDSTLKIQPAKLEDSAVYLCASSLGLAGGPLAYNEQFFGPGTRLTVL.

The V and J genes are TRBV19 and TRBJ2-2; perhaps TRBD1 as D (6 bases). Trimming took off 7 bases at V and 7 bases at J, with 10 bases between the two ends. Germline values: CDR1 LNHDA, CDR2 SQIVND (reference sequence). The CDR3 spans 12 residues. DNA of the CDR3: TGTGCCAGTAATTCAGGGGACGGGGAGCTGTTTTTT. This encodes CASNSGDGELFF.

V is TRBV6-5 and J is TRBJ1-3; no definite D call. Trimming took 0 bases from V and 2 from J, leaving 8 bases between them. This CDR3 comprises 15 residues. Germline loops: CDR1 MNHEY, CDR2 SVGAGI. The CDR3 DNA follows: TGTGCCAGCAGTTACTCCGAGTCGGCTGGAAACACCATATATTTT. It encodes CASSYSESAGNTIYF.

In its sample, this clone was seen a few times. J is TRBJ2-5 and V is TRBV5-1; the match to TRBD2 covers 14 bases. After removal of 4 bases from V and 13 bases from J, the junction contained 15 bases not matched to a gene. The CDR3 runs to 16 residues. CDR1 is SGHRS and CDR2 is YFSETQ in the germline V gene. The CDR3 loop reads CASSLETTSGRAGRYF. The CDR3, as DNA: TGCGCCAGCAGCCTGGAAACGACTAGCGGGAGGGCCGGGCGGTACTTC.